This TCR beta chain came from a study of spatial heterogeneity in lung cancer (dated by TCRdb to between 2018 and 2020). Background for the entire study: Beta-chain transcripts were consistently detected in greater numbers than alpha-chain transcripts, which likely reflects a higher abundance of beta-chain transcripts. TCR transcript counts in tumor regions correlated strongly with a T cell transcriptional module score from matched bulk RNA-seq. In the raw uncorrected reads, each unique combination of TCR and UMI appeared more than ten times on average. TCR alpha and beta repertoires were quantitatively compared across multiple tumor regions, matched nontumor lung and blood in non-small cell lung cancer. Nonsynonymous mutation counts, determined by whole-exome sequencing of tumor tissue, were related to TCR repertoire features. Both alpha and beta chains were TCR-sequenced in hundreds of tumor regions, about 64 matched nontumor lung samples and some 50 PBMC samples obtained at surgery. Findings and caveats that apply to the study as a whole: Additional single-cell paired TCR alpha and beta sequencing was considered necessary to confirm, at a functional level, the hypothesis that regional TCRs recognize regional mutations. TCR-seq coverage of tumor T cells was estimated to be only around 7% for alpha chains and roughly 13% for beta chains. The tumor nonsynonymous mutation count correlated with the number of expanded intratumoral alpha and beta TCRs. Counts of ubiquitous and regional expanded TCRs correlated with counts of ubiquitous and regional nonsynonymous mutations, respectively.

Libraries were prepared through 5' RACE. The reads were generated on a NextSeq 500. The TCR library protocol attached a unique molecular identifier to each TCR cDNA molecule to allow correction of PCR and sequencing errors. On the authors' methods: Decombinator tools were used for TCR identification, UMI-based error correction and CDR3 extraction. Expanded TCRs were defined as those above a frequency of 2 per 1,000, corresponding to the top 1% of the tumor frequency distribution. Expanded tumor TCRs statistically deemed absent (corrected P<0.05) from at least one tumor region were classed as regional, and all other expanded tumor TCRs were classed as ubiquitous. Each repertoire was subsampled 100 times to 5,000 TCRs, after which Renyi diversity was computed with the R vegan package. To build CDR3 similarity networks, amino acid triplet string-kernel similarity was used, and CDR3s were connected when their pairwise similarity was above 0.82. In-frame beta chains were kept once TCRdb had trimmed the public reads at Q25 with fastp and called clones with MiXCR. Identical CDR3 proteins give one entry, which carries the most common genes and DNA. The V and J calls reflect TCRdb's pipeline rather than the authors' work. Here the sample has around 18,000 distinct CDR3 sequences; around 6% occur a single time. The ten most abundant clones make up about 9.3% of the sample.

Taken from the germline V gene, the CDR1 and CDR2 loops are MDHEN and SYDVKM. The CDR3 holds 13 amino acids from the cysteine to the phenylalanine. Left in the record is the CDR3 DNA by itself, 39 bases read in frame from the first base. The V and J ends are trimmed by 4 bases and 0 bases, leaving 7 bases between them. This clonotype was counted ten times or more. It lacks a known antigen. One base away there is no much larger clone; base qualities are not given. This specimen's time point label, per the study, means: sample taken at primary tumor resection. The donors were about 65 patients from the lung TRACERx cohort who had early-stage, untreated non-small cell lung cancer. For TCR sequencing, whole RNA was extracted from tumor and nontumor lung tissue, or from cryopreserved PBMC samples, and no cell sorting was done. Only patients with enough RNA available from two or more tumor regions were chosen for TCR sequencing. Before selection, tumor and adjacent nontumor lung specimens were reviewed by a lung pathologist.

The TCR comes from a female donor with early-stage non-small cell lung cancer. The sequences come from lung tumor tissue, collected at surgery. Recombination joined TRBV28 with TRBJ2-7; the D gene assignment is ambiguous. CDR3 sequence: CASSSGNSYEQYF. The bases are TGTGCCAGCAGTTCAGGTAACTCCTACGAGCAGTACTTC.